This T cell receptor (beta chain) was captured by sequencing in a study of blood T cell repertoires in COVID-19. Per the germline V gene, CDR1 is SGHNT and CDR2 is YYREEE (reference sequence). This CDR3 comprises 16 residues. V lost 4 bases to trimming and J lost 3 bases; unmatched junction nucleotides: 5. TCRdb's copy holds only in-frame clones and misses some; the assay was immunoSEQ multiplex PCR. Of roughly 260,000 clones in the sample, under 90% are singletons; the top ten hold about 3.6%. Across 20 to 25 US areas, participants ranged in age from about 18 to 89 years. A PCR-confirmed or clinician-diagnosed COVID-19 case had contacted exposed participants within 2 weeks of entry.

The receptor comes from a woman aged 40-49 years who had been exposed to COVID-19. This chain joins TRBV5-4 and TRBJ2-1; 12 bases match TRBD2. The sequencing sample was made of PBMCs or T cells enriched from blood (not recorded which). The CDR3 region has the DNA TGTGCCAGCAGCACGGGACTAGCGGGTTTCTACAATGAGCAGTTCTTC. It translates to CASSTGLAGFYNEQFF.